This is a list of T cell receptor beta chains from one sample in a study of blood T cell repertoires in COVID-19. The protocol was immunoSEQ multiplex PCR, while the TCRdb copy is restricted to in-frame clones and leaves out a portion. The sample includes about 24,000 clones, 75% to 90% seen only once; the top ten take 2% to 3%. Sequenced input: peripheral blood. These TCRs come from a woman aged 70 to 79 with COVID-19, enrolled during active disease. Each CDR3 is given with its conserved first and last residue. The D gene is left open where the match is weak. Clone size appears in some rows only: once, few, many, or a class for an expanded clone.

clone size,D gene,J gene,V gene,CDR3 protein,CDR3 DNA
NA,NA,TRBJ1-1,TRBV2,CASRGLNTEAFF,TGTGCCAGCAGGGGGCTGAACACTGAAGCTTTCTTT
NA,TRBD1,TRBJ1-4,TRBV7-9,CASSLSRTGGGEKLFF,TGTGCCAGCAGCTTAAGCCGCACAGGGGGCGGCGAAAAACTGTTTTTT
NA,NA,TRBJ2-3,TRBV21-1,CASSKGLECGTDTQYF,TGTGCCAGCAGCAAAGGTTTGGAGTGCGGCACAGATACGCAGTATTTT
NA,NA,TRBJ1-1,TRBV19,CASSDRWNTEAFF,TGTGCCAGTAGCGACAGGTGGAACACTGAAGCTTTCTTT
NA,NA,TRBJ2-2,TRBV3-1/TRBV3-2,CASSRTPQNTGELFF,TGTGCCAGCAGCCGGACTCCGCAGAACACCGGGGAGCTGTTTTTT
few,NA,TRBJ1-1,TRBV12-3/TRBV12-4,CASSLRENTEAFF,TGTGCCAGCAGTTTACGGGAGAACACTGAAGCTTTCTTT
NA,NA,TRBJ1-5,TRBV7-2,CASSLLGGALNQPQHF,TGTGCCAGCAGCTTATTAGGGGGAGCCCTCAATCAGCCCCAGCATTTT
few,TRBD2,TRBJ2-1,TRBV9,CASSVDGGANNEQFF,TGTGCCAGCAGCGTAGACGGGGGGGCAAACAATGAGCAGTTCTTC
NA,TRBD1,TRBJ1-4,TRBV4-1,CAGSRQGGEKLFF,TGCGCCGGCAGCCGACAGGGAGGTGAAAAACTGTTTTTT
few,NA,TRBJ1-2,TRBV9,CASSVEIWASRHGYTF,TGTGCCAGCAGCGTAGAAATTTGGGCCTCACGGCATGGCTACACCTTC
NA,NA,TRBJ2-3,TRBV7-6,CASSEQITDTQYF,TGTGCCAGCAGCGAACAGATCACAGATACGCAGTATTTT
once,TRBD1,TRBJ1-2,TRBV5-1,CASSLEGQPYGYTF,TGCGCCAGCAGCTTGGAGGGACAGCCCTATGGCTACACCTTC
NA,NA,TRBJ1-2,TRBV4-3,CASSRLLTGRNNDGYTF,TGCGCCAGCAGCCGCCTTCTTACAGGGAGAAACAACGATGGCTACACCTTC
NA,NA,TRBJ2-3,TRBV29-1,CSAETRADTQYF,TGCAGCGCAGAGACTAGGGCGGATACGCAGTATTTT
few,TRBD2,TRBJ2-5,TRBV5-1,CASRPPGLAGVGQYF,TGCGCCAGCAGACCCCCGGGACTAGCGGGGGTAGGGCAGTACTTC
few,TRBD1,TRBJ1-5,TRBV28,CASSPGTGGQPQHF,TGTGCCAGCAGTCCTGGGACAGGCGGACAGCCCCAGCATTTT
NA,NA,TRBJ2-3,TRBV6-1,CASSESPGTDTQYF,TGTGCCAGCAGTGAAAGCCCCGGGACAGATACGCAGTATTTT
medium-sized,TRBD2,TRBJ2-2,TRBV7-2,CASSTRLAGDRGTGELFF,TGTGCCAGCAGCACCCGACTAGCGGGGGACCGAGGCACCGGGGAGCTGTTTTTT
NA,TRBD2,TRBJ2-7,TRBV5-4,CASSARLAGANYEQYF,TGTGCCAGCAGCGCAAGACTAGCGGGCGCAAACTACGAGCAGTACTTC
NA,NA,TRBJ2-7,TRBV12-3/TRBV12-4,CASSPGYSYEQYF,TGTGCCAGCAGCCCCGGGTACTCCTACGAGCAGTACTTC
once,NA,TRBJ1-2,TRBV5-6,CASSRDYGYTF,TGTGCCAGCAGCCGGGACTATGGCTACACCTTC
NA,NA,TRBJ2-4,TRBV19,CASSISGQLAKNIQYF,TGTGCCAGTAGTATATCAGGACAGCTAGCCAAAAACATTCAGTACTTC
NA,NA,TRBJ2-1,TRBV7-9,CASSYSGAPNEQFF,TGTGCCAGCAGCTATAGCGGAGCACCCAATGAGCAGTTCTTC
NA,NA,TRBJ1-2,TRBV24-1,CATRAAGYGYTF,TGTGCCACCAGGGCCGCGGGTTATGGCTACACCTTC
NA,NA,TRBJ1-1,TRBV28,CASSLPGLRKAFF,TGTGCCAGCAGTTTACCCGGGTTGCGGAAAGCTTTCTTT
NA,NA,TRBJ2-6,TRBV27,CASSLSTAGANVLTF,TGTGCCAGCAGTTTATCAACTGCTGGGGCCAACGTCCTGACTTTC